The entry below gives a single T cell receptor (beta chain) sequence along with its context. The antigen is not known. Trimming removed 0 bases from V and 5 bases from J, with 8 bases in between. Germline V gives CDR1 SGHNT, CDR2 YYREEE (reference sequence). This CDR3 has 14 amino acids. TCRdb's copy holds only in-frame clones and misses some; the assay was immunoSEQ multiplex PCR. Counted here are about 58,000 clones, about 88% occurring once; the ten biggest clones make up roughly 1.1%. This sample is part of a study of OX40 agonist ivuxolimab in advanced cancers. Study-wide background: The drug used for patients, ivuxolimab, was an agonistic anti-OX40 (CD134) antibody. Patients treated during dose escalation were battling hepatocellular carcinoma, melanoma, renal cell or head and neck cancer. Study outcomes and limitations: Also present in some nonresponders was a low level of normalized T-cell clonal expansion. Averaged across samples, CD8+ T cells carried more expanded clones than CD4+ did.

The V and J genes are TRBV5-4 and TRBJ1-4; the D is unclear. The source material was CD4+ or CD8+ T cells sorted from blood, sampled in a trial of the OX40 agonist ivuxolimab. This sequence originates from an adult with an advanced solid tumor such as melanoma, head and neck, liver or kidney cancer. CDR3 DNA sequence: TGTGCCAGCAGCTTGGGTGGACCGAATGAAAAACTGTTTTTT. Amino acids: CASSLGGPNEKLFF.